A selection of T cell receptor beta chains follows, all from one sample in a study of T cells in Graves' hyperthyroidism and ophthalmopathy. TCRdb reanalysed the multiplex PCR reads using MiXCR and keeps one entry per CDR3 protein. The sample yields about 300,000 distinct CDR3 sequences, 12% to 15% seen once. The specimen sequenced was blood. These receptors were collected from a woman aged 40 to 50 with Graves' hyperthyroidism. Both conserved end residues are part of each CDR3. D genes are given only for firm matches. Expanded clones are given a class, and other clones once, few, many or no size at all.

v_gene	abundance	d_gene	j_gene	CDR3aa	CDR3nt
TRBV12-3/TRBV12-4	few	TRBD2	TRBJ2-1	CASSYRSGSPYNEQFF	TGTGCCAGCAGTTACCGGAGCGGGAGCCCCTACAATGAGCAGTTCTTC
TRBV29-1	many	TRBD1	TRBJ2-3	CSVDRPGGPTSTDTQYF	TGCAGCGTTGACCGTCCAGGGGGCCCCACTAGCACAGATACGCAGTATTTT
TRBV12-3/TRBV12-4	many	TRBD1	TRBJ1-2	CASRKQGNGYTF	TGTGCCAGCAGGAAACAGGGGAACGGCTACACCTTC
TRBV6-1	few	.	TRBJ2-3	CASREGAQDTQYF	TGTGCCAGCAGGGAGGGGGCCCAGGATACGCAGTATTTT
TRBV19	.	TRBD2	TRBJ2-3	CATTSGGTQYF	TGTGCCACGACTAGCGGGGGTACGCAGTATTTT
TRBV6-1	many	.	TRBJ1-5	CASRTRRGPQHF	TGTGCCAGCAGAACTCGGAGGGGCCCCCAGCATTTT
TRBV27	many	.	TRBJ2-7	CASSFKGETYEQYF	TGTGCCAGCAGTTTCAAGGGAGAAACCTACGAGCAGTACTTC
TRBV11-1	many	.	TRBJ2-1	CASSLPGVSYNEQFF	TGTGCCAGCAGCTTACCGGGAGTCTCCTACAATGAGCAGTTCTTC
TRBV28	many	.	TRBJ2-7	CASSPGPTGEQYF	TGTGCCAGCAGCCCGGGGCCCACGGGCGAGCAGTACTTC
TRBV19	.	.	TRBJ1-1	CASSIGRGVTEAFF	TGTGCCAGTAGTATAGGCCGCGGGGTCACTGAAGCTTTCTTT
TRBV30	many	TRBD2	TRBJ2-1	CAWRVTGGLYNEQFF	TGTGCCTGGAGGGTCACGGGAGGGCTTTACAATGAGCAGTTCTTC
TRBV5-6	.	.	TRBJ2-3	CASSLGPLAPSTDTQYF	TGTGCCAGCAGCTTGGGACCCCTAGCGCCTAGCACAGATACGCAGTATTTT
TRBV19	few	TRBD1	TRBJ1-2	CASSIGGTAYGYTF	TGTGCCAGTAGTATAGGTGGGACAGCCTATGGCTACACCTTC
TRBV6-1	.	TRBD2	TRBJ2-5	CASRGLLADQETQYF	TGTGCCAGCAGGGGATTACTAGCGGACCAAGAGACCCAGTACTTC